The present T cell receptor (beta chain) was sequenced within a study of T cell responses to AZD1222 COVID-19 vaccine. Study information: Pooling was applied to second doses at about 4 or about 12 weeks.

Points on this clone: Its antigen is currently unknown.

Using immunoSEQ multiplex PCR, the repertoire was profiled, and TCRdb retains in-frame clones only, with some absent. The sample holds roughly 97,000 clones, more than 85% seen once. General observations from the study: With two AZD1222 doses given, Spike-specific TCR breadth and depth both rose. Spike-wide vaccine-associated CD4 TCRs dominated at 160-218 and 743-854. In a largely white British group with more females than males, clonal diversity was possibly underestimated.

The sequencing here drew on peripheral blood, taken on day 0 of AZD1222 vaccination. This sequence was found in an adult in good health.

This CDR3 is CASSRGTSGTGELFF. DNA for the CDR3: TGTGCCAGCAGCAGGGGGACTAGCGGGACCGGGGAGCTGTTTTTT. V usage is TRBV7-3 and J usage is TRBJ2-2; TRBD2 aligns across 12 bases. Trimming took 5 bases from V and 5 from J; bases not matched to a gene: 3. Germline CDR1 and CDR2: SGHTA and FQGTGA. The CDR3 loop spans 15 amino acids. Combining the CDR3 with reference TRBV7-3 and TRBJ2-2 gives the whole variable domain GAGVSQTPSNKVTEKGKYVELRCDPISGHTALYWYRQSLGQGPEFLIYFQGTGAADDSGLPNDRFFAVRPEGSVSTLKIQRTERGDSAVYLCASSRGTSGTGELFFGEGSRLTVL.